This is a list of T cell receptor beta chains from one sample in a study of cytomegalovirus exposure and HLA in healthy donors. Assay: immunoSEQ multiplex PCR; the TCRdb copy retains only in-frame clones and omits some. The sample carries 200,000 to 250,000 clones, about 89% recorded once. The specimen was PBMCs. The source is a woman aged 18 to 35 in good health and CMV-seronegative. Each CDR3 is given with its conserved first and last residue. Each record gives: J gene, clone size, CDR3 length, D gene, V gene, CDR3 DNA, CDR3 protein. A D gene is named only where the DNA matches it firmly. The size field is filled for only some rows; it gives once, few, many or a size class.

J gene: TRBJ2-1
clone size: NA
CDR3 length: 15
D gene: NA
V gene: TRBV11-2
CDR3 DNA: TGTGCCAGCAGCTTAGGTTCTACCGACTACAATGAGCAGTTCTTC
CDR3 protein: CASSLGSTDYNEQFF

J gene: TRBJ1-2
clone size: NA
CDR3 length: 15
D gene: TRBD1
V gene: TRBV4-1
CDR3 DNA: TGCGCCAGCAGTCCTATAGGGGGCCCTCTTTATGGCTACACCTTC
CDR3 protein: CASSPIGGPLYGYTF

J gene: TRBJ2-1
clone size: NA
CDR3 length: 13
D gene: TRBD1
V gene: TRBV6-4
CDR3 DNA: TGTGCCAGCAGCGAACAGGGGTACAATGAGCAGTTCTTC
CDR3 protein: CASSEQGYNEQFF

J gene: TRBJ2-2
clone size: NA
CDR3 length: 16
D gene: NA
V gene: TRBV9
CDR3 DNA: TGTGCCAGCAGCCTCCTAGTAGTCGCGAACACCGGGGAGCTGTTTTTT
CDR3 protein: CASSLLVVANTGELFF

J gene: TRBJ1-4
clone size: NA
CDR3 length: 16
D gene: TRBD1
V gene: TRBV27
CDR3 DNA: TGTGCCAGCAGCCCCCAGACAGGGACAGGGAAAAAAAAACTGTTTTTT
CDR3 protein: CASSPQTGTGKKKLFF

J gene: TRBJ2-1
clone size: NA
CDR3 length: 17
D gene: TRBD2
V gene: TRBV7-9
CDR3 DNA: TGTGCCAGCAGCACCCGGACTAGCGGGAGATTTGTCAATGAGCAGTTCTTC
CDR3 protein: CASSTRTSGRFVNEQFF

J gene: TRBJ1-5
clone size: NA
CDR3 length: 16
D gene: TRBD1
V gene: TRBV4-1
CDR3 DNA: TGCGCCAGCAGCCCCAGGACAGGGGACAGCGATCAGCCCCAGCATTTT
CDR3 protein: CASSPRTGDSDQPQHF

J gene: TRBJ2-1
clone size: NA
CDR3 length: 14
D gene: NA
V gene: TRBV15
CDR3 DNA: TGTGCCACCAGCAGAACGGGGTGGCCCCCTGAGCAGTTCTTC
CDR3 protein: CATSRTGWPPEQFF

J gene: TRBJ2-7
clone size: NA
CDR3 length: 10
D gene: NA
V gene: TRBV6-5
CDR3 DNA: TGTGCCAGCAGTGATAGGGACTCGTCCTTC
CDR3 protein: CASSDRDSSF

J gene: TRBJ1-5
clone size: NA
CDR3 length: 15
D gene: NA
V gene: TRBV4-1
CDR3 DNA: TGCGCCAGCAGCCAAGAGCGACAAAGCAATCAGCCCCAGCATTTT
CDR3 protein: CASSQERQSNQPQHF

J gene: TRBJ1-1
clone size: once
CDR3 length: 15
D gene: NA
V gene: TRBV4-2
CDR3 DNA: TGTGCCAGCAGCCAGCAACAAGGGGCTTGGACTGAAGCTTTCTTT
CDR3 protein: CASSQQQGAWTEAFF

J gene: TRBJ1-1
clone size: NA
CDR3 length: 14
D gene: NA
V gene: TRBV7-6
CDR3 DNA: TGTGCCAGCAGCTTAGGTCCAGGGAACACTGAAGCTTTCTTT
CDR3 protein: CASSLGPGNTEAFF

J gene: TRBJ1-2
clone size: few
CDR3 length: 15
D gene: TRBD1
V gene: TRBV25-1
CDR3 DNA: TGTGCCAGCAGTGAAGGACAGGGGGCGTATTATGGCTACACCTTC
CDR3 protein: CASSEGQGAYYGYTF

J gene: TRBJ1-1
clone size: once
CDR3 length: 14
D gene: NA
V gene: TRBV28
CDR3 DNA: TGTGCCAGCAGGTCAGGCGAAACGGCAACTGAAGCTTTCTTT
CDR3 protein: CASRSGETATEAFF

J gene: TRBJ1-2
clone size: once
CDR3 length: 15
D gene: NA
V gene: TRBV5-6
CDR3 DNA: TGTGCCAGCAGCTTGACCGGTGGATCTACGACACCCTACACCTTC
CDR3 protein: CASSLTGGSTTPYTF

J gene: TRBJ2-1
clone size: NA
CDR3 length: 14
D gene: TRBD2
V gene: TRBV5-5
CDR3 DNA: TGTGCCAGCACTAGCGGGAGCTCCTACAATGAGCAGTTCTTC
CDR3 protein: CASTSGSSYNEQFF

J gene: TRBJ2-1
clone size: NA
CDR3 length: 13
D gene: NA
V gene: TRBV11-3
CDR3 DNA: TGTGCCAGCAGCCTCCATCGAGCTGCGGAGCAGTTCTTC
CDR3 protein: CASSLHRAAEQFF

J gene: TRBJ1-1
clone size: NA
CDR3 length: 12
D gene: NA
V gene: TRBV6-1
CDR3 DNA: TGTGCCAGCAGTGACAGAAACACTGAAGCTTTCTTT
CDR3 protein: CASSDRNTEAFF

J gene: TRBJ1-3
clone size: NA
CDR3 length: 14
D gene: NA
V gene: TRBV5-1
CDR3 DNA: TGCGCCAGCAGCTTGTCCGAGGCGGGAAACACCATATATTTT
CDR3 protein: CASSLSEAGNTIYF

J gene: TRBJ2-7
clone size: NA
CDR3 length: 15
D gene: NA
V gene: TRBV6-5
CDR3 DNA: TGTGCCAGCAGTTACTCGAGTCCCCAGGGCCGCGAGCAGTACTTC
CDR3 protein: CASSYSSPQGREQYF

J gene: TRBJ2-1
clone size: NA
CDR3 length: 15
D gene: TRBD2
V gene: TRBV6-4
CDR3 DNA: TGTGCCAGCAGTGCCCGGCCTAGCGGGGGCAATGAGCAGTTCTTC
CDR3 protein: CASSARPSGGNEQFF

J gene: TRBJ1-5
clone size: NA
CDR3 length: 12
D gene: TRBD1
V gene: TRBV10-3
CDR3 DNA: TGTGCCATACAGGGGGCGGATCAGCCCCAGCATTTT
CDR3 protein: CAIQGADQPQHF

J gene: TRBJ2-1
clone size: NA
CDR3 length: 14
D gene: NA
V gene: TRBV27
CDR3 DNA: TGTGCCAGCAGTTTACCCCTCGGGGGCAATGAGCAGTTCTTC
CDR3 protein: CASSLPLGGNEQFF

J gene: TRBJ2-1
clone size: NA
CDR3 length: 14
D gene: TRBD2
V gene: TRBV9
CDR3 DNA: TGTGCCAGCAGCTTCGGGACTAGCGGCAATGAGCAGTTCTTC
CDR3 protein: CASSFGTSGNEQFF

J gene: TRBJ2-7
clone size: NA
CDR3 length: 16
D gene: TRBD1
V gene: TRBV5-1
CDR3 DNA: TGCGCCAGCAGCGGATCCCGGACAGGAACCTCCTACGAGCAGTACTTC
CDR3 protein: CASSGSRTGTSYEQYF

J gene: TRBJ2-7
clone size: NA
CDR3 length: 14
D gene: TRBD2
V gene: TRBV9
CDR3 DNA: TGTGCCAGCACCCCGGGACTAACGAAATACGAGCAGTACTTC
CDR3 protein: CASTPGLTKYEQYF

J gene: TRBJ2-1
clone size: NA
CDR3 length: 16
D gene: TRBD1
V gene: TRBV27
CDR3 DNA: TGTGCCAGCAGCTCATTCCGGGACAGGGGCGTCAATGAGCAGTTCTTC
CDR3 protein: CASSSFRDRGVNEQFF

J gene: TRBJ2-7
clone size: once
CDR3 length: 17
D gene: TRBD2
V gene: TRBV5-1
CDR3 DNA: TGCGCCAGCAGTAAACTAGCGGGAGCGACTTGGTCCTACGAGCAGTACTTC
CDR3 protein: CASSKLAGATWSYEQYF

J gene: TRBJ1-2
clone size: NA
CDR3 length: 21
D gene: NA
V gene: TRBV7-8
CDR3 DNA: TGTGCCAGCAGAAGCCTTTTTTCGTTTGGGGGCGCGGGGGACTTGGGTTATGGCTACACCTTC
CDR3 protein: CASRSLFSFGGAGDLGYGYTF

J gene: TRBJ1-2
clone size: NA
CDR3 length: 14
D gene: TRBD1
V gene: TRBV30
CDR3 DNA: TGTGCCTGGAGTCCCGGGACAGGGACGGATGGCTACACCTTC
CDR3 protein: CAWSPGTGTDGYTF

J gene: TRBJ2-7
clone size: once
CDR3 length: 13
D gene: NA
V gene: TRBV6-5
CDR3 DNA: TGTGCCAGCGTCCGCCGGGGGTCTCACGAGCAGTACTTC
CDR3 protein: CASVRRGSHEQYF

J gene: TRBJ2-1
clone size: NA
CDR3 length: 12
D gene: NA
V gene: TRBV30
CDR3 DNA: TGTGCCTGGAGTCAGCAGGGCGATGAGCAGTTCTTC
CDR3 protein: CAWSQQGDEQFF

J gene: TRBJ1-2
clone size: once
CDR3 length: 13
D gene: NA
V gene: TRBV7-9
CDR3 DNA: TGTGCCAGCAGCTATCAACTAAGGGGAGGCTACACCTTC
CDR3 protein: CASSYQLRGGYTF